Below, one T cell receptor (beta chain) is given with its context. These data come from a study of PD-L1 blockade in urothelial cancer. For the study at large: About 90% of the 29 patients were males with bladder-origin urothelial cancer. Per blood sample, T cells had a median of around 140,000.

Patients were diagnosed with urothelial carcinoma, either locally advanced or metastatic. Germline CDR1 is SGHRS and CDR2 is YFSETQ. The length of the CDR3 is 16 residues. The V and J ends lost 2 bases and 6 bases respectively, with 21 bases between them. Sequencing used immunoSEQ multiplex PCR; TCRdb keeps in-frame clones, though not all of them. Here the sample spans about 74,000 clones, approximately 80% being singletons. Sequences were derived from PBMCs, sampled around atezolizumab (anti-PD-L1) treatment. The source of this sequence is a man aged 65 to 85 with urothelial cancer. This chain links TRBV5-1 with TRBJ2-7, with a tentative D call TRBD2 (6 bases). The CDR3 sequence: CASSFSPLAQGSEQYF. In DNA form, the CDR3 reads TGCGCCAGCAGCTTTAGCCCCCTAGCGCAGGGTAGCGAGCAGTACTTC.